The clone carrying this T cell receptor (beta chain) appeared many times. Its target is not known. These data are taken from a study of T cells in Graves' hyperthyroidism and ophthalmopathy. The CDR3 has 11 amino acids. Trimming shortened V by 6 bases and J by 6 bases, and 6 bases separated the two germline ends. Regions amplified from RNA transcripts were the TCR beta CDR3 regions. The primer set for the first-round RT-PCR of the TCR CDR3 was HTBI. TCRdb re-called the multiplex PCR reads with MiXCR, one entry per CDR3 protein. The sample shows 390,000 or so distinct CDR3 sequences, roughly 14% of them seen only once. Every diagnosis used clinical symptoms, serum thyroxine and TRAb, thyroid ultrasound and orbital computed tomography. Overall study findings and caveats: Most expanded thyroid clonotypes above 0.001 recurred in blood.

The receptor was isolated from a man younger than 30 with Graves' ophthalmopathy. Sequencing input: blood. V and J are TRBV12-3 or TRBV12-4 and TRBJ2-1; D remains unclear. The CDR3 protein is CASRIGNEQFF. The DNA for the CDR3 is TGTGCCAGCAGGATAGGCAATGAGCAGTTCTTC.